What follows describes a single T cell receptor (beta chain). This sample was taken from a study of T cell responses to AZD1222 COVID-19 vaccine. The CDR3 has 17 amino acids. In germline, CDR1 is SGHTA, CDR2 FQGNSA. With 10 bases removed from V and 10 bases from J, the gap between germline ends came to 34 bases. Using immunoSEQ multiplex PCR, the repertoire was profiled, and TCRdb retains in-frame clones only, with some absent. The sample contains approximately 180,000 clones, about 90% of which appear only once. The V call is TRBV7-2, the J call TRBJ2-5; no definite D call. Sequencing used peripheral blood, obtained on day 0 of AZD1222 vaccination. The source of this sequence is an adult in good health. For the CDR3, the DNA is TGTGCCACAACGAGCTGGGTGGAGCATGGTGTTCGGGTGGGCCAGTACTTC. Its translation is CATTSWVEHGVRVGQYF.